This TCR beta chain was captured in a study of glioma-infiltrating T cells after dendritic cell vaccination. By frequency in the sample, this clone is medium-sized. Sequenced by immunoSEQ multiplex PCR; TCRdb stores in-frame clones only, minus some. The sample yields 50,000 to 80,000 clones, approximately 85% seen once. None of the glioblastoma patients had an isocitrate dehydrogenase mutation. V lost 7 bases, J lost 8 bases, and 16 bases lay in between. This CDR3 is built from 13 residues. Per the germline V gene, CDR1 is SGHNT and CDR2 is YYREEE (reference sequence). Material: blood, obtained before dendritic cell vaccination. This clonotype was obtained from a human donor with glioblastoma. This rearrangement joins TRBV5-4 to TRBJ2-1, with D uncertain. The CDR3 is CASARLFADEQFF. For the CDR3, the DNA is TGTGCCAGCGCGCGCCTCTTCGCGGATGAGCAGTTCTTC.